The 8 T cell receptor beta chains given below trace back to one sample, sequenced in a study of T cells after yellow fever vaccination. TCRdb called the 5' RACE reads again in MiXCR, with one record for every CDR3 protein. The sample consists of 250,000 to 300,000 distinct CDR3 sequences, roughly 13% of them appearing once. Sequencing was performed on CD4+ T cells sorted from PBMCs, taken 45 days after the yellow fever booster vaccination. The receptor set was obtained from a man aged 30 to 45 who received the YFV17D yellow fever vaccine.

The chain recombines TRBV29-1 with TRBJ2-7; no firm D call. The CDR3 length is 14 residues. The V end lost 4 bases, the J end lost 3 bases, and 16 bases lay between the germline ends. The germline V gene has CDR1 SQVTM and CDR2 ANQGSEA. The chain's CDR3 is CSVALFGSFYEQYF. CDR3 in DNA: TGCAGCGTTGCCTTGTTCGGCAGTTTCTACGAGCAGTACTTC.

The rearrangement uses TRBV15 and TRBJ2-4; D is unresolved. V gave up 5 bases and J gave up 10 bases, with 9 bases separating them. The germline V gene encodes CDR1 LNHNV and CDR2 YYDKDF (reference sequence). The CDR3 contains 11 residues. The CDR3 is CATSSLGIQYF. The CDR3 nucleotides read TGTGCCACCAGCTCCCTGGGGATTCAGTACTTC.

The chain is built from TRBV7-9 and TRBJ2-1; D not certain. This CDR3 region has 14 residues. V shed 3 bases and J shed 3 bases, with 9 bases lying between them. Germline V CDR1 and CDR2: SEHNR, FQNEAQ (reference sequence). The CDR3, as DNA: TGTGCCAGCAGCTTTTCAGCAAGCTACAATGAGCAGTTCTTC. Protein sequence: CASSFSASYNEQFF. The full variable domain, in which reference TRBV7-9 and TRBJ2-1 provide the parts outside the CDR3, is DTGVSQNPRHKITKRGQNVTFRCDPISEHNRLYWYRQTLGQGPEFLTYFQNEAQLEKSRLLSDRFSAERPKGSFSTLEIQRTEQGDSAMYLCASSFSASYNEQFFGPGTRLTVL.

The table lists this clonotype with many counts. The V call is TRBV24-1, the J call TRBJ2-2, with 9 positions matching TRBD1. Germline-derived CDR1 and CDR2 are KGHDR and SFDVKD. CDR3 size: 21 residues. With 2 bases clipped from V and 1 base from J, the junction kept 16 bases outside the gene matches. For the CDR3, the DNA is TGTGCCACCAGTGATTCAAAAGTCCGGGACAGGGTTGTTTTGAACACCGGGGAGCTGTTTTTT. It encodes CATSDSKVRDRVVLNTGELFF.

This clonotype was observed at least ten times. The V gene is TRBV6-5, the J gene TRBJ2-1; 10 bases align to TRBD1. Germline assignment: CDR1 MNHEY and CDR2 SVGAGI. This CDR3 contains 14 residues. V lost 2 bases, J lost 12 bases, and 7 bases stayed unmatched. The CDR3 DNA follows: TGTGCCAGCAGTTACCGGGACAGGGGTTCGGGGCAGTTCTTC. It translates to CASSYRDRGSGQFF.

This clonotype was seen a handful of times. J is TRBJ1-1 and V is TRBV12-3 or TRBV12-4; a possible D gene is TRBD1 (5 bases). The CDR3 has 11 residues. V lost 3 bases, J lost 10 bases, and 9 bases lay in between. The CDR3 sequence is CASSLGGGAFF. The DNA of the CDR3 is TGTGCCAGCAGTTTGGGGGGAGGAGCTTTCTTT.

The chain is built from TRBV5-1 and TRBJ2-7; D might be TRBD1 (6 bases). The CDR3 spans 14 residues. V dropped 4 bases and J dropped 7 bases, with 18 bases sitting between them. Germline V gene data show CDR1 as SGHRS and CDR2 as YFSETQ. The CDR3 protein is CASSIRDITKEQYF. The CDR3 DNA sequence: TGCGCCAGCAGCATCCGGGACATCACTAAGGAGCAGTACTTC. The entire variable domain, with the rest obtained from reference TRBV5-1 and TRBJ2-7, is as follows: KAGVTQTPRYLIKTRGQQVTLSCSPISGHRSVSWYQQTPGQGLQFLFEYFSETQRNKGNFPGRFSGRQFSNSRSEMNVSTLELGDSALYLCASSIRDITKEQYFGPGTRLTVT.

The CDR3 bases are TGTGCCACCAGTGACAGGGGGCTGTACAATGAGCAGTTCTTC. This codes for CATSDRGLYNEQFF. The chain joins TRBV24-1 to TRBJ2-1; 8 nucleotides match TRBD1. Germline-derived CDR1 and CDR2 are KGHDR and SFDVKD. The ends lost 4 bases at V and 4 bases at J; junction bases unmatched: 2. This CDR3 region has 14 residues.